One and the same sample provided the 5 T cell receptor beta chains below, sequenced in a study of a mutant IDH1 vaccine in newly diagnosed glioma. These TCRs' antigens remain unknown. Sample time point: week 23, last vaccination. Vaccination used 300 ug of mutant IDH1 20-mer peptide per dose, with topical imiquimod. TCRdb's table, derived via immunoSEQ multiplex PCR, lists solely in-frame clones and lacks some. The table includes tens of thousands of clones, more than 60% detected once. Material: PBMCs, obtained from a glioma patient whose treatment included an IDH1 peptide vaccine. The receptor source for this set is a middle-aged woman with glioma. Some clones in this sample may be carry-over from other donors' samples.

The chain recombines TRBV7-2 with TRBJ2-1; D unclear. Germline values: CDR1 SGHTA, CDR2 FQGNSA. The length of the CDR3 is 15 residues. The V end lost 5 bases, the J end lost 0 bases, and 11 bases lay between the germline ends. The CDR3 DNA reads TGTGCCAGCAGCCTTGACCGTAGCTCCTACAATGAGCAGTTCTTC. Translated: CASSLDRSSYNEQFF.

The chain carries TRBV19 and TRBJ2-3; TRBD1 aligns across 7 bases. This CDR3 is built from 12 residues. J was trimmed by 11 bases and V by 4 bases; bases with no gene match: 6. Germline CDR1 is LNHDA and CDR2 is SQIVND (reference sequence). In DNA form, the CDR3 reads TGTGCCAGTAGTAGACCGGGACAGAGGCAGTATTTT. Translating it yields CASSRPGQRQYF.

The chain joins TRBV19 to TRBJ1-4; D ambiguous. The CDR3 runs to 14 residues. Trimming took off 5 bases at V and 8 bases at J, with 15 bases between the two ends. Germline CDR1 and CDR2: LNHDA and SQIVND (reference sequence). The DNA for the CDR3 is TGTGCCAGTAGTTTTGCCTACGGGGTCGAAAAACTGTTTTTT. Residues: CASSFAYGVEKLFF. Together with reference TRBV19 and TRBJ1-4, the CDR3 gives the full variable domain: DGGITQSPKYLFRKEGQNVTLSCEQNLNHDAMYWYRQDPGQGLRLIYYSQIVNDFQKGDIAEGYSVSREKKESFPLTVTSAQKNPTAFYLCASSFAYGVEKLFFGSGTQLSVL.

This chain uses TRBV2 with TRBJ1-6; D remains ambiguous. Germline V gives CDR1 SNHLY, CDR2 FYNNEI. The CDR3 has 14 residues. Between the trimmed V and J ends, which lost 5 bases and 8 bases, there was a span of 13 bases. This chain's CDR3 is CASSSTASYSPLHF. Written as DNA, the CDR3 is TGTGCCAGCAGTAGCACAGCGAGTTATTCACCCCTCCACTTT.

The J gene is TRBJ1-1, the V gene TRBV27; 7 nucleotides match TRBD1. Looked up from germline, CDR1 is MNHEY and CDR2 is SMNVEV (reference sequence). The V gene end was trimmed by 6 bases and the J gene end by 0 bases; junction bases not matched to a gene: 7. The CDR3 runs 15 residues. For the CDR3, the DNA is TGTGCCAGCAGGGGGACAGCCTACATGAACACTGAAGCTTTCTTT. It is translated as CASRGTAYMNTEAFF.